These T cell receptor beta chains were read from a single sample in a study of blood T cell repertoires in COVID-19. Profiled with immunoSEQ multiplex PCR; TCRdb holds only in-frame clones, not every one. The sample consists of about 70,000 clones, approximately 83% of them appearing once. Input material: peripheral blood. Receptors were obtained from a human donor in a cohort sampled during active COVID-19. Both conserved end residues are part of each CDR3.

TRBJ1-1 TRBV6-6 CASSYGGQGTEAFF
TRBJ1-1 TRBV11-2 CASSLKQGAAEAFF
TRBJ2-7 TRBV9 CASSAGYEQYF
TRBJ2-3 TRBV9 CASSVGTSGGTDTQYF
TRBJ1-1 TRBV6-5 CASSFQRGAGTEAFF
TRBJ1-1 TRBV14 CASSQTGGLLTEAFF
TRBJ1-2 TRBV30 CAWSVLRTEGGYTF
TRBJ1-2 TRBV15 CATSRDWAVRGGTYGYTF
TRBJ1-2 TRBV11-2 CASNPGSYGYTF
TRBJ1-6 TRBV11-3 CASSGGSGVDRPVPLHF
TRBJ1-1 TRBV29-1 CSVLAWGLTDTEAFF
TRBJ2-7 TRBV15 CATSRGRDSTYEQYF
TRBJ2-1 TRBV6-4 CASSDSAGGGDEQFF
TRBJ1-5 TRBV19 CASRLDGDRATQPQHF
TRBJ1-2 TRBV12-3/TRBV12-4 CASRRQGVGGYTF
TRBJ1-5 TRBV7-9 CASSSRRTGWDQPQHF
TRBJ2-5 TRBV2 CASSLQETQYF
TRBJ2-3 TRBV7-2 CASRKAGLAPVGDTQYF
TRBJ2-7 TRBV6-5 CASILGAGGKYEQYF
TRBJ2-5 TRBV3-1/TRBV3-2 CASSQGSGGGQETQYF
TRBJ2-7 TRBV11-2 CASSWSQGAYEQYF
TRBJ2-1 TRBV5-1 CASSLEGTTYNEQFF
TRBJ2-7 TRBV11-2 CASSFSSGTGAVPYEQYF
TRBJ2-2 TRBV19 CASRPQGGGNTGELFF
TRBJ1-6 TRBV6-2/TRBV6-3 CASSGGRTGTYNSPLHF
TRBJ2-1 TRBV7-2 CASSLAGGFYNEQFF
TRBJ1-1 TRBV19 CASSNWGGRTEAFF
TRBJ1-5 TRBV5-6 CASSRGRGNQPQHF
TRBJ2-4 TRBV7-8 CASSFRTDWPQNIQYF
TRBJ1-1 TRBV18 CASSPGSGGLEAFF